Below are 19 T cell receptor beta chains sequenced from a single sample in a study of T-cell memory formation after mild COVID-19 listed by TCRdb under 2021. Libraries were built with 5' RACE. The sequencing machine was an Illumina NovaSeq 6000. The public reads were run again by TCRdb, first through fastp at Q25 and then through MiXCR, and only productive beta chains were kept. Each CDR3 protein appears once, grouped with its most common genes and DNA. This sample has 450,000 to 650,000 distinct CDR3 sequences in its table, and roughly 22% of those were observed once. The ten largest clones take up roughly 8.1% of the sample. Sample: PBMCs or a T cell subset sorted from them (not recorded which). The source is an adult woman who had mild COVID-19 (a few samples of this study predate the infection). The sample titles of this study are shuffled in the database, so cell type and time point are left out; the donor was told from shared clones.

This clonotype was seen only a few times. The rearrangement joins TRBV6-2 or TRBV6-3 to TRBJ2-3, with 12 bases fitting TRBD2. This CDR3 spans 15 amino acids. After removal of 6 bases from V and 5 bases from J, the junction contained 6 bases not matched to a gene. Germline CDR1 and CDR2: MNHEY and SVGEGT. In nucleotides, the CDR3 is TGTGCCAGCAGACGACTAGCGGGAGACGGAGATACGCAGTATTTT. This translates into CASRRLAGDGDTQYF.

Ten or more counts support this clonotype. CDR3 in amino acids: CASSLWTGQETQYF. As DNA, the CDR3 is TGTGCCAGCAGTCTCTGGACAGGCCAAGAGACCCAGTACTTC. This chain uses TRBV12-3 or TRBV12-4 with TRBJ2-5; 7 bases agree with TRBD1. The ends lost 5 bases at V and 1 base at J; junction bases unmatched: 4. This CDR3 is 14 amino acids long.

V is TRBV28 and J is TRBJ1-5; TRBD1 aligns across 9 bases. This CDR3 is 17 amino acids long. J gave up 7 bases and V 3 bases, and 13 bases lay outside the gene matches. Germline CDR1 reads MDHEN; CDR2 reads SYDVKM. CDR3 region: CASSFLQGASVGQPQHF. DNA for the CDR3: TGTGCCAGCAGTTTTTTACAGGGGGCGTCGGTAGGCCAGCCCCAGCATTTT.

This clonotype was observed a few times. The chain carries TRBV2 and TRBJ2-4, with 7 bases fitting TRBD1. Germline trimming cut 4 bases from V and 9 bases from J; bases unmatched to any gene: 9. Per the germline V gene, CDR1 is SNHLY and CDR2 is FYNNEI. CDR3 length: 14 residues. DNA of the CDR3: TGTGCCAGCAGTGGCCGACAGGGCTTGAGCATTCAGTACTTC. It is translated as CASSGRQGLSIQYF.

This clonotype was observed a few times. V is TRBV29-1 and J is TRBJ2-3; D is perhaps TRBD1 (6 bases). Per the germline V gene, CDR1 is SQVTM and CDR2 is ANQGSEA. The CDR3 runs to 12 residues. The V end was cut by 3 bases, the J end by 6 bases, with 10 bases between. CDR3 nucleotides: TGCAGCGTTGAGGGACACCCCGATACGCAGTATTTT. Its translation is CSVEGHPDTQYF.

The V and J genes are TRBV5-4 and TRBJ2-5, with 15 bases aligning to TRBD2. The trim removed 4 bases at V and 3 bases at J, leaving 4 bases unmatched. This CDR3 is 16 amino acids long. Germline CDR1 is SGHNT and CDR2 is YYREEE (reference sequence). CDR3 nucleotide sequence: TGTGCCAGCAGCACGGGACTAGCGGGGGGTAAAGAGACCCAGTACTTC. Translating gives CASSTGLAGGKETQYF.

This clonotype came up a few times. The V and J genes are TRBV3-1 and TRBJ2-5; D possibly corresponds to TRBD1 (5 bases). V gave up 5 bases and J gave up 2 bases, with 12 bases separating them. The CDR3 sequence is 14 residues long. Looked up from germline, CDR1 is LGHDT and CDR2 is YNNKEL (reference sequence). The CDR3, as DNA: TGTGCCAGCAGCAGCCGACAGTCACAAGAGACCCAGTACTTC. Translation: CASSSRQSQETQYF.

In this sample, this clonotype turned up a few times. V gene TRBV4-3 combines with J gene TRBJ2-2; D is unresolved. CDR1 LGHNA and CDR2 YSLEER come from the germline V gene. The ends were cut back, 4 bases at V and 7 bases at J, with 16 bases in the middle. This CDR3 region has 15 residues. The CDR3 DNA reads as TGCGCCAGCAGCCTCTCGGCGGCGGTAAACGGGGAGCTGTTTTTT. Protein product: CASSLSAAVNGELFF.

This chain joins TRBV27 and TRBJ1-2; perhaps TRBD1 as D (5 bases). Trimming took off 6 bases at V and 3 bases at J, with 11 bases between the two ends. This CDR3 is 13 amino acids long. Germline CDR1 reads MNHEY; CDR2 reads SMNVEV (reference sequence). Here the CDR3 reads CASSRTGHYGYTF. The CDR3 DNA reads TGTGCCAGCAGCCGCACAGGACACTATGGCTACACCTTC.

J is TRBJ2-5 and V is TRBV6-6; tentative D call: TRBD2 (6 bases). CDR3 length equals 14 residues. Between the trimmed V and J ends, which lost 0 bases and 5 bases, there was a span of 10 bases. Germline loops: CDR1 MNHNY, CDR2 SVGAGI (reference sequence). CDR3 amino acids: CASSYSTGGETQYF. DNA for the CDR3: TGTGCCAGCAGTTACTCGACTGGGGGGGAGACCCAGTACTTC.

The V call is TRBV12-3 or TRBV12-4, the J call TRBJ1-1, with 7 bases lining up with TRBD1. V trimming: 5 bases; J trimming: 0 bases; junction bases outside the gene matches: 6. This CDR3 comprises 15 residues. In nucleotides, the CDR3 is TGTGCCAGCAGTAAACGACAGGGATTGAACACTGAAGCTTTCTTT. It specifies CASSKRQGLNTEAFF.

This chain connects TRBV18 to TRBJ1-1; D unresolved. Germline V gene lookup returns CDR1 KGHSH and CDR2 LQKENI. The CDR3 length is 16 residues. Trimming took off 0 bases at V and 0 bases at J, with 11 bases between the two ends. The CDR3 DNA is TGTGCCAGCTCACCACCGGGGTCGCGGGTGAACACTGAAGCTTTCTTT. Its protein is CASSPPGSRVNTEAFF. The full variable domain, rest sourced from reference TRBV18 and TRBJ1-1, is NAGVMQNPRHLVRRRGQEARLRCSPMKGHSHVYWYRQLPEEGLKFMVYLQKENIIDESGMPKERFSAEFPKEGPSILRIQQVVRGDSAAYFCASSPPGSRVNTEAFFGQGTRLTVV.

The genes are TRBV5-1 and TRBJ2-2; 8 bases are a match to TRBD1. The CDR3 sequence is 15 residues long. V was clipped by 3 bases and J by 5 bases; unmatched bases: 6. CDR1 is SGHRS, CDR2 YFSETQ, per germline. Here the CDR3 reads CASSSTGAHTGELFF. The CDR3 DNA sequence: TGCGCCAGCAGCTCGACAGGGGCGCATACCGGGGAGCTGTTTTTT.

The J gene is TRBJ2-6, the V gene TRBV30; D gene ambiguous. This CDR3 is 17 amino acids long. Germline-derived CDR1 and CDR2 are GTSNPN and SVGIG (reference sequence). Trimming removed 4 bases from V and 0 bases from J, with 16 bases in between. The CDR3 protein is CAWNPLYTSSGANVLTF. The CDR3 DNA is TGTGCCTGGAACCCATTATACACAAGCTCTGGGGCCAACGTCCTGACTTTC.

For the CDR3, the DNA is TGTGCCAGCAGCTTTTTAGGGAGGCAGCCCCAGCATTTT. It codes for CASSFLGRQPQHF. The chain carries TRBV7-2 and TRBJ1-5, with D hard to call. This CDR3 has 13 amino acids. With 3 bases removed from V and 7 bases from J, the gap between germline ends came to 10 bases. Germline-derived CDR1 and CDR2 are SGHTA and FQGNSA.

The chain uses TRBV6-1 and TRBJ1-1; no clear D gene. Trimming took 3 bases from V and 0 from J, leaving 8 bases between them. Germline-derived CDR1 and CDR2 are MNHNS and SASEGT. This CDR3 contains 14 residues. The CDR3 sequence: CASSDGSLNTEAFF. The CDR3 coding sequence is TGTGCCAGCAGTGATGGATCCTTGAACACTGAAGCTTTCTTT.

Here the CDR3 DNA reads TGTGCCAGTAGTATAGTCCGATTAAGCTGGAATGAGCAGTTCTTC. It encodes CASSIVRLSWNEQFF. The chain links TRBV19 to TRBJ2-1; D is unclear. V was shortened by 1 base and J by 7 bases, with 14 bases between the two germline ends. The CDR3 has 15 amino acids. Germline loops: CDR1 LNHDA, CDR2 SQIVND (reference sequence).

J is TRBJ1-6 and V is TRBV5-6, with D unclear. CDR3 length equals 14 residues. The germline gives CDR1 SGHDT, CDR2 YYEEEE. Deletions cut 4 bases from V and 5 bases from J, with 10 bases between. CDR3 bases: TGTGCCAGCAGCCTCCGGGATAATAATTCACCCCTCCACTTT. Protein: CASSLRDNNSPLHF.

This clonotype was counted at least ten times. The CDR3 coding sequence is TGTGCCAGCAGTCGGGACTCTGGGGCCAACGTCCTGACTTTC. This encodes CASSRDSGANVLTF. The chain carries TRBV27 and TRBJ2-6, with D tentatively TRBD2 (5 bases). The V gene's germline CDR1 is MNHEY and CDR2 SMNVEV (reference sequence). The CDR3 length is 14 residues. Between the trimmed V and J ends, which lost 5 bases and 0 bases, there was a span of 5 bases.